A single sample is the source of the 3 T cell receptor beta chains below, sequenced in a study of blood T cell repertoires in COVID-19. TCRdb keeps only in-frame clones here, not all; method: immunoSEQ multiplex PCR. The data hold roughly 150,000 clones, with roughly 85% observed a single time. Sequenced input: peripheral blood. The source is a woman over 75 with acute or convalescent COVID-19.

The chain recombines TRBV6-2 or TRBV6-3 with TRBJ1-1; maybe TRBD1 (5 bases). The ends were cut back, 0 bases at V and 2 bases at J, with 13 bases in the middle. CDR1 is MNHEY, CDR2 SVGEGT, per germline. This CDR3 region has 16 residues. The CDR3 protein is CASSYSAGWANTEAFF. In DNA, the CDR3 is TGTGCCAGCAGTTACTCGGCAGGGTGGGCCAACACTGAAGCTTTCTTT.

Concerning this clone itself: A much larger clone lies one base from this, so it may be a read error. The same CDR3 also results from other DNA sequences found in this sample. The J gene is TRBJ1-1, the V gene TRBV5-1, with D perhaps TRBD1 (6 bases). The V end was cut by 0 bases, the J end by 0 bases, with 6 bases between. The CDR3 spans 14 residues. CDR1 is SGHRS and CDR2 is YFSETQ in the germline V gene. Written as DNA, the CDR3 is TGCGCCAGCAGCTTGGGACAGGTGAACACTGAAGCTTTCTTT. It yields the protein CASSLGQVNTEAFF.

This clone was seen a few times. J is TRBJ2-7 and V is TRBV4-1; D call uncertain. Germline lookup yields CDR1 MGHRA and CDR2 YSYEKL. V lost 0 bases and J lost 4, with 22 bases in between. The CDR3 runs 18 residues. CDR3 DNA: TGCGCCAGCAGCCAAGATATTGTCGTGGGCCAACTTGCTTACGAGCAGTACTTC. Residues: CASSQDIVVGQLAYEQYF.